This TCR beta chain stems from a study of cytomegalovirus exposure and HLA in healthy donors. About this clone itself: Its specificity is not known.

Whole-study results and caveats: A subsequent analysis found that TCR clusters from the first cohort also tended to co-occur in the 120 or so validation repertoires, with about 94% of cluster scores above 0.

Here immunoSEQ multiplex PCR was the method, and the copy in TCRdb shows in-frame clones only, minus some. The profile shows over 150,000 clones, less than 85% of them singletons. The validation cohort, a group of around 120 subjects, included the donors and was separate from the approximately 660-subject first cohort. The sequenced material came from PBMCs. The clonotype was recovered from a man aged 18 to 35 in good health and CMV-seropositive.

The CDR3 is CASSYGGYNEQFF. The CDR3 DNA reads TGTGCCAGCAGTTACGGCGGGTACAATGAGCAGTTCTTC. J is TRBJ2-1 and V is TRBV6-5; D might be TRBD2 (5 bases). V was cut by 2 bases and J by 4 bases, with 6 bases left in between. This CDR3 contains 13 residues. Germline loops: CDR1 MNHEY, CDR2 SVGAGI.